Shown below are 4 T cell receptor beta chains from a single sample sequenced in a study of OX40 agonist ivuxolimab in advanced cancers. Assay: immunoSEQ multiplex PCR; the TCRdb copy retains only in-frame clones and omits some. The table lists about 31,000 clones, 70% to 90% of them singletons. Material: CD4+ or CD8+ T cells sorted from blood, obtained in a trial of the OX40 agonist ivuxolimab. These receptors were obtained from an adult with an advanced solid tumor such as melanoma, head and neck, liver or kidney cancer.

V gene TRBV27 combines with J gene TRBJ2-3; TRBD2 aligns across 8 bases. Germline values: CDR1 MNHEY, CDR2 SMNVEV (reference sequence). The CDR3 consists of 12 residues. J was trimmed by 5 bases and V by 11 bases; bases with no gene match: 6. The CDR3 sequence: CASRLAGDTQYF. CDR3 in DNA: TGTGCCTCCCGGCTAGCGGGAGATACGCAGTATTTT.

The chain employs TRBV5-1 and TRBJ2-7; TRBD2 aligns across 7 bases. The germline CDR1 and CDR2 sequences are SGHRS and YFSETQ. There are 17 residues in the CDR3. V shed 0 bases, J shed 3 bases, and the junction held 12 bases outside the gene matches. The CDR3 region is CASSLAYLGGPIYEQYF. In DNA form, the CDR3 reads TGCGCCAGCAGCTTGGCCTACTTGGGAGGGCCAATCTACGAGCAGTACTTC.

This clone occurred a few times. V and J are TRBV7-9 and TRBJ1-4, with unresolved D. The germline V and J ends were trimmed by 1 base and 14 bases, with 20 bases remaining between them. Looked up from germline, CDR1 is SEHNR and CDR2 is FQNEAQ (reference sequence). This CDR3 is built from 15 residues. CDR3 coding DNA: TGTGCCAGCAGCTTAGTTCCGAACCCCACGGGCACGCTGTTTTTT. Its translation is CASSLVPNPTGTLFF.

The CDR3 reads CASSAELAGGVNEQFF. The CDR3 region has the DNA TGCGCCAGCAGCGCCGAACTAGCGGGAGGAGTGAATGAGCAGTTCTTC. The rearrangement links TRBV5-1 to TRBJ2-1, with 12 bases matching TRBD2. The CDR3 is 16 residues long. Germline CDR1 SGHRS, CDR2 YFSETQ. The trim removed 4 bases at V and 7 bases at J, leaving 9 bases unmatched.